This T cell receptor beta chain was sequenced in a study of T cell changes during pregnancy in multiple sclerosis. Using immunoSEQ multiplex PCR, the repertoire was profiled, and TCRdb retains in-frame clones only, with some absent. The repertoire holds 40,000 to 55,000 clones, with 85% to 90% as singletons. The CDR3 loop spans 14 amino acids. Germline CDR1 reads SGHRS; CDR2 reads YFSETQ. With 4 bases removed from V and 4 bases from J, the gap between germline ends came to 14 bases. The rearrangement uses TRBV5-1 and TRBJ1-1, with a possible D match to TRBD1 (6 bases). This material consisted of CD8+ T cells from peripheral blood mononuclear cells, taken in the second trimester of pregnancy. The sequence was collected from a female donor with multiple sclerosis, enrolled in a pregnancy study. CDR3 sequence (DNA): TGCGCCAGCAGCCCGGCTAACAGGGCCACTGAAGCTTTCTTT. Its protein product is CASSPANRATEAFF.